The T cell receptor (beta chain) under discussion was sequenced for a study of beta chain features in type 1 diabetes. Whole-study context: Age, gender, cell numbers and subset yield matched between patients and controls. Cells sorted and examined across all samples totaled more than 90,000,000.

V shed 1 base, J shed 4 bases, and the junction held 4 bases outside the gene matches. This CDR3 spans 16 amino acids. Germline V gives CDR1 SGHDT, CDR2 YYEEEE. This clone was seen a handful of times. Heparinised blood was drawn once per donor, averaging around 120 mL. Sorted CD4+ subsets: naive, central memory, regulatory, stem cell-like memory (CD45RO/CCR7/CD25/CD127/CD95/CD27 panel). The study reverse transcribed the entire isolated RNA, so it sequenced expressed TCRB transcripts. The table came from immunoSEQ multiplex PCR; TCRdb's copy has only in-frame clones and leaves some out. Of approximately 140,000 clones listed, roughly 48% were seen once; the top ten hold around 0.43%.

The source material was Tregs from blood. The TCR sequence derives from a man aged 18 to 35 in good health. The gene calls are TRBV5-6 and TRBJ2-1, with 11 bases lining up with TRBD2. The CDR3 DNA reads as TGTGCCAGCAGCTTGTTAACTAGCGGGAGATACAATGAGCAGTTCTTC. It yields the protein CASSLLTSGRYNEQFF.